This TCR beta chain comes out of a study of somatic mutations in cytotoxic T cells in rheumatoid arthritis. Study results and caveats: Patients with a largest CD8+ clone exceeding 20% of CD8+ cells numbered about an eighth of the roughly 60.

The germline gives CDR1 LNHDA, CDR2 SQIVND (reference sequence). This CDR3 has 12 residues. The V gene lost 3 bases and the J gene lost 6 bases, with 9 bases spanning the gap. In regard to this clone: Its matching antigen is unknown.

Assay: immunoSEQ multiplex PCR; the TCRdb copy retains only in-frame clones and omits some. The sample records about 720 clones, 65% to 80% being singletons. The chain carries TRBV19 and TRBJ2-7; the D gene could be TRBD1 or TRBD2 (5 bases each). Sequenced input: CD8+ T cells sorted from blood. The receptor comes from an adult with rheumatoid arthritis. The DNA for the CDR3 is TGTGCCAGTAGTATGGGACGGACCGAGCAGTACTTC. It yields the protein CASSMGRTEQYF.